Listed below are T cell receptor beta chains from one sample, sequenced in a study of blood T cell repertoires in COVID-19. Clones were read by immunoSEQ multiplex PCR, and TCRdb kept only the in-frame ones, dropping some. The sample consists of about 220,000 clones, 84% of them appearing once. Specimen: peripheral blood. Receptors originate from a man aged 45 to 65 with active or convalescent COVID-19. Each CDR3 is given with its conserved first and last residue. A D gene is named only where the DNA matches it firmly. Some rows have no size entry. The others give once, few or many, or a class for an expanded clone.

j_gene: TRBJ2-2
abundance: many
d_gene: TRBD2
v_gene: TRBV7-8
CDR3aa: CASSLVRKGLAATGELFF
CDR3nt: TGTGCCAGCAGCTTAGTCCGAAAAGGACTAGCGGCCACCGGGGAGCTGTTTTTT

j_gene: TRBJ1-5
abundance: .
d_gene: .
v_gene: TRBV20-1
CDR3aa: CSASHGNQPQHF
CDR3nt: TGCAGTGCTAGTCACGGTAATCAGCCCCAGCATTTT

j_gene: TRBJ1-3
abundance: .
d_gene: TRBD1
v_gene: TRBV2
CDR3aa: CASGQGGGNTIYF
CDR3nt: TGTGCCAGCGGACAGGGGGGAGGAAACACCATATATTTT

j_gene: TRBJ2-3
abundance: .
d_gene: .
v_gene: TRBV28
CDR3aa: CASSPPVDTQYF
CDR3nt: TGTGCCAGCAGCCCTCCCGTAGATACGCAGTATTTT

j_gene: TRBJ1-4
abundance: few
d_gene: .
v_gene: TRBV19
CDR3aa: CASTIRRGEKLFF
CDR3nt: TGTGCCAGTACGATTCGGAGGGGTGAAAAACTGTTTTTT

j_gene: TRBJ2-6
abundance: few
d_gene: .
v_gene: TRBV28
CDR3aa: CAKTGNRAGANVLTF
CDR3nt: TGTGCAAAAACAGGCAACAGGGCTGGGGCCAACGTCCTGACTTTC

j_gene: TRBJ2-7
abundance: .
d_gene: .
v_gene: TRBV15
CDR3aa: CATSRAFLRGRGPRTYEQYF
CDR3nt: TGTGCCACCAGCAGAGCTTTTTTAAGGGGGAGGGGCCCTCGCACCTACGAGCAGTACTTC

j_gene: TRBJ2-3
abundance: .
d_gene: .
v_gene: TRBV7-2
CDR3aa: CASSLGLVYTDTQYF
CDR3nt: TGTGCCAGCAGCTTAGGTTTGGTCTACACAGATACGCAGTATTTT

j_gene: TRBJ2-7
abundance: .
d_gene: TRBD1
v_gene: TRBV5-3
CDR3aa: CARSSARGNSYEQYF
CDR3nt: TGTGCCAGAAGCTCAGCCAGGGGGAACTCCTACGAGCAGTACTTC

j_gene: TRBJ2-3
abundance: .
d_gene: .
v_gene: TRBV24-1
CDR3aa: CATSDAGKKSTDTQYF
CDR3nt: TGTGCCACCAGTGATGCCGGTAAGAAAAGCACAGATACGCAGTATTTT

j_gene: TRBJ2-1
abundance: once
d_gene: TRBD2
v_gene: TRBV19
CDR3aa: CASTPRGLENNEQFF
CDR3nt: TGTGCCAGTACCCCGCGGGGACTAGAGAACAATGAGCAGTTCTTC

j_gene: TRBJ2-2
abundance: .
d_gene: TRBD1
v_gene: TRBV6-5
CDR3aa: CASRETGITGELFF
CDR3nt: TGTGCCAGCAGAGAGACAGGGATCACCGGGGAGCTGTTTTTT

j_gene: TRBJ2-5
abundance: .
d_gene: TRBD1
v_gene: TRBV7-6
CDR3aa: CASSATGAAKTQYF
CDR3nt: TGTGCCAGCAGCGCGACAGGGGCGGCAAAGACCCAGTACTTC

j_gene: TRBJ1-2
abundance: few
d_gene: .
v_gene: TRBV7-3
CDR3aa: CASSPGGANYGYTF
CDR3nt: TGTGCCAGCAGCCCCGGAGGGGCTAACTATGGCTACACCTTC

j_gene: TRBJ2-5
abundance: .
d_gene: .
v_gene: TRBV7-9
CDR3aa: CASSTQGETQYF
CDR3nt: TGTGCCAGCAGCACCCAGGGGGAGACCCAGTACTTC

j_gene: TRBJ2-1
abundance: .
d_gene: TRBD1
v_gene: TRBV27
CDR3aa: CASSPSGTGFVNEQFF
CDR3nt: TGTGCCAGCAGTCCCTCCGGGACAGGTTTTGTCAATGAGCAGTTCTTC

j_gene: TRBJ2-7
abundance: many
d_gene: .
v_gene: TRBV5-1
CDR3aa: CASSLDRGGYEQYF
CDR3nt: TGCGCCAGCAGCTTGGACAGGGGGGGCTACGAGCAGTACTTC

j_gene: TRBJ2-5
abundance: .
d_gene: .
v_gene: TRBV19
CDR3aa: CASSMRFQETQYF
CDR3nt: TGTGCCAGTAGTATGCGTTTCCAAGAGACCCAGTACTTC

j_gene: TRBJ1-1
abundance: .
d_gene: .
v_gene: TRBV28
CDR3aa: CASSLTGLKTEAFF
CDR3nt: TGTGCCAGCAGTTTAACAGGGCTGAAGACTGAAGCTTTCTTT

j_gene: TRBJ2-5
abundance: .
d_gene: TRBD1
v_gene: TRBV5-5
CDR3aa: CASSTPGGEGRETQYF
CDR3nt: TGTGCCAGCAGCACTCCAGGGGGCGAAGGGAGGGAGACCCAGTACTTC

j_gene: TRBJ1-4
abundance: .
d_gene: .
v_gene: TRBV28
CDR3aa: CASSSLVATNEKLFF
CDR3nt: TGTGCCAGCAGTTCCCTAGTTGCAACTAATGAAAAACTGTTTTTT

j_gene: TRBJ2-7
abundance: .
d_gene: TRBD2
v_gene: TRBV28
CDR3aa: CASRTTSPLAGGYEQYF
CDR3nt: TGTGCCAGCAGGACGACCTCCCCACTAGCGGGCGGATACGAGCAGTACTTC

j_gene: TRBJ2-6
abundance: .
d_gene: .
v_gene: TRBV7-2
CDR3aa: CASSLVRYRPSSGANVLTF
CDR3nt: TGTGCCAGCAGCTTAGTTAGGTACAGGCCTAGCTCTGGGGCCAACGTCCTGACTTTC

j_gene: TRBJ2-1
abundance: .
d_gene: .
v_gene: TRBV6-2/TRBV6-3
CDR3aa: CASSYPGSYNEQFF
CDR3nt: TGTGCCAGCAGTTACCCCGGGAGCTACAATGAGCAGTTCTTC

j_gene: TRBJ1-1
abundance: .
d_gene: .
v_gene: TRBV4-3
CDR3aa: CASSQEIEGEAFF
CDR3nt: TGCGCCAGCAGCCAAGAGATTGAGGGAGAAGCTTTCTTT

j_gene: TRBJ1-1
abundance: .
d_gene: .
v_gene: TRBV27
CDR3aa: CASSKRGWLDMNTEAFF
CDR3nt: TGTGCCAGCAGCAAACGAGGTTGGTTGGACATGAACACTGAAGCTTTCTTT

j_gene: TRBJ1-1
abundance: .
d_gene: .
v_gene: TRBV5-1
CDR3aa: CASSWEGTEAFF
CDR3nt: TGCGCCAGCAGTTGGGAGGGCACTGAAGCTTTCTTT

j_gene: TRBJ2-3
abundance: .
d_gene: .
v_gene: TRBV6-4
CDR3aa: CASPRLVGESDTQYF
CDR3nt: TGTGCCAGCCCCCGACTAGTCGGAGAATCGGATACGCAGTATTTT

j_gene: TRBJ2-3
abundance: .
d_gene: TRBD2
v_gene: TRBV4-1
CDR3aa: CASSISGRAFRIADTQYF
CDR3nt: TGCGCCAGCAGCATTAGCGGGAGGGCCTTTCGAATTGCAGATACGCAGTATTTT

j_gene: TRBJ1-1
abundance: .
d_gene: .
v_gene: TRBV7-9
CDR3aa: CASSSYTEAFF
CDR3nt: TGTGCCAGCAGCTCGTACACTGAAGCTTTCTTT

j_gene: TRBJ1-5
abundance: .
d_gene: .
v_gene: TRBV2
CDR3aa: CASSREGNQPQHF
CDR3nt: TGTGCCAGCAGTAGGGAGGGCAATCAGCCCCAGCATTTT

j_gene: TRBJ2-2
abundance: .
d_gene: TRBD1
v_gene: TRBV6-1
CDR3aa: CASSGTGVVRTGELFF
CDR3nt: TGTGCCAGCAGTGGCACAGGGGTGGTCAGGACCGGGGAGCTGTTTTTT

j_gene: TRBJ1-2
abundance: few
d_gene: .
v_gene: TRBV7-3
CDR3aa: CASSFDNYYGYTF
CDR3nt: TGTGCCAGCAGCTTCGACAATTACTATGGCTACACCTTC

j_gene: TRBJ1-4
abundance: many
d_gene: .
v_gene: TRBV7-6
CDR3aa: CASSLGMPGNEKLFF
CDR3nt: TGTGCCAGCAGCTTAGGGATGCCCGGGAATGAAAAACTGTTTTTT

j_gene: TRBJ2-5
abundance: .
d_gene: .
v_gene: TRBV5-1
CDR3aa: CASSLFVAGRWETQYF
CDR3nt: TGCGCCAGCAGCTTGTTCGTGGCAGGAAGATGGGAGACCCAGTACTTC

j_gene: TRBJ1-1
abundance: .
d_gene: .
v_gene: TRBV3-1/TRBV3-2
CDR3aa: CASSATRTANTEAFF
CDR3nt: TGTGCCAGCAGCGCGACCAGGACAGCGAACACTGAAGCTTTCTTT

j_gene: TRBJ2-6
abundance: many
d_gene: .
v_gene: TRBV7-2
CDR3aa: CASTPFSGANVLTF
CDR3nt: TGTGCCAGCACCCCCTTCTCTGGGGCCAACGTCCTGACTTTC

j_gene: TRBJ2-5
abundance: .
d_gene: .
v_gene: TRBV7-2
CDR3aa: CASSLVMRVRGGTQYF
CDR3nt: TGTGCCAGCAGCTTAGTGATGAGAGTTCGGGGAGGGACCCAGTACTTC

j_gene: TRBJ2-5
abundance: .
d_gene: TRBD2
v_gene: TRBV10-3
CDR3aa: CAISESGSGGETQYF
CDR3nt: TGTGCCATCAGTGAGTCTGGTAGCGGGGGTGAGACCCAGTACTTC

j_gene: TRBJ1-1
abundance: .
d_gene: .
v_gene: TRBV7-9
CDR3aa: CASSLTGSTEAFF
CDR3nt: TGTGCCAGCAGCCTAACCGGTAGCACTGAAGCTTTCTTT

j_gene: TRBJ1-4
abundance: few
d_gene: TRBD1
v_gene: TRBV7-2
CDR3aa: CASSLDRGLNEKLFF
CDR3nt: TGTGCCAGCAGCTTAGACAGGGGGCTTAATGAAAAACTGTTTTTT

j_gene: TRBJ2-1
abundance: .
d_gene: TRBD2
v_gene: TRBV9
CDR3aa: CASSETSGSYNEQFF
CDR3nt: TGTGCCAGCAGCGAGACTAGCGGCTCCTACAATGAGCAGTTCTTC

j_gene: TRBJ1-5
abundance: .
d_gene: TRBD1
v_gene: TRBV19
CDR3aa: CASSLQGLGQPQHF
CDR3nt: TGTGCCAGTAGTTTACAGGGGCTAGGACAGCCCCAGCATTTT

j_gene: TRBJ2-3
abundance: .
d_gene: .
v_gene: TRBV10-3
CDR3aa: CAISESLSIDTQYF
CDR3nt: TGTGCCATCAGTGAGTCTTTGTCTATAGATACGCAGTATTTT